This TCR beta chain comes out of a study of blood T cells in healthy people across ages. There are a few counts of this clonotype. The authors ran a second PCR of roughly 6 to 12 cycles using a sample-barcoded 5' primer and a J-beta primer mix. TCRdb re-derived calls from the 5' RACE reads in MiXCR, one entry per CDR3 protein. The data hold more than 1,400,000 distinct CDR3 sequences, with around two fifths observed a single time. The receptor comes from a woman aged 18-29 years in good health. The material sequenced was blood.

Here the CDR3 reads CASSPGLAGAGELFF. The CDR3 DNA follows: TGTGCCAGCAGCCCCGGACTAGCGGGAGCCGGGGAGCTGTTTTTT. This chain joins TRBV12-3 or TRBV12-4 and TRBJ2-2; 13 bases align to TRBD2. J lost 6 bases, V lost 6 bases, and 4 bases had no gene match. This CDR3 has 15 amino acids.